Sequencing of this T cell receptor (beta chain) was carried out in a study of cytomegalovirus exposure and HLA in healthy donors. Whole-study results and caveats: Later work found that TCR association rates differed between HLA loci; DRB1 had the most and HLA-C the fewest. Later analysis associated a missense DCLRE1C variant with TCR beta V- and J-gene trimming.

On this clone: Its antigen is not identified.

Researchers ran the PCR with 60 Vbeta and 13 Jbeta primers. Clones were sequenced by immunoSEQ multiplex PCR, and TCRdb holds only the in-frame ones, with some missing. Altogether fewer than 200,000 clones are present, around 65% being singletons, with the ten largest covering less than 3.5%. Germline-derived CDR1 and CDR2 are SGHNT and YYREEE (reference sequence). This CDR3 comprises 13 residues. The germline V and J ends were trimmed by 4 bases and 5 bases, with 10 bases remaining between them. V is TRBV5-4 and J is TRBJ2-1; TRBD2 is a possible D gene (6 bases). This TCR was sampled from a woman between 40 and 55 years old in good health and CMV-seropositive. Source material: PBMCs. CDR3 loop: CASSTGVNNEQFF. The CDR3 DNA sequence: TGTGCCAGCAGCACGGGAGTCAACAATGAGCAGTTCTTC. The whole variable domain, filled in from reference TRBV5-4 and TRBJ2-1, reads ETGVTQSPTHLIKTRGQQVTLRCSSQSGHNTVSWYQQALGQGPQFIFQYYREEENGRGNFPPRFSGLQFPNYSSELNVNALELDDSALYLCASSTGVNNEQFFGPGTRLTVL.